This T cell receptor beta chain comes out of a study of monozygotic twins with inflammatory bowel disease (dated by TCRdb to about 2019). For the wider study: In total, roughly 30 monozygotic twin pairs made up the full study: 19 Danish pairs, all IBD-discordant, plus nine German pairs, of which four were IBD-concordant and five were IBD-discordant. The search for disease-associated traits relied mainly on comparing, within discordant pairs, IBD patients with their genetically identical healthy co-twins. Each individual had, on average, about 151 000 unique TCRalpha sequences and 181 000 unique TCRbeta sequences available for analysis.

Concerning this clonotype itself: There is no known antigen for this receptor.

The library was obtained by 5' RACE. The input for every TCR library was around 4,000 ng of total RNA. For each sample, cDNA synthesis with SMARTScribe reverse transcriptase was split into eight separate reactions. During cDNA synthesis, template switching introduced unique molecular identifiers that contained a 6-nucleotide sample barcode. TCRalpha and TCRbeta cDNA was amplified in two nested PCRs of around 15 and 10 cycles, and bead purification was carried out after each PCR. Before amplification, the cDNA was treated with uracil DNA-glycosylase and purified using the QIAquick PCR purification kit. In the second PCR, Illumina TruSeq-compatible adapters and sample-specific barcodes were added. Library quality and concentration were checked on TapeStation and Qubit, and libraries were pooled at around 5 ng each. Sequencing of pooled libraries was carried out on an Illumina HiSeq2500 single-index Rapid Run using 2 x 100 bp reads and custom sequencing primers. As for how the authors treated the data: MiGEC version 1.2.6 was used for UMI-based consensus assembly to correct PCR and sequencing errors. MiXCR version 2.1.1 was used for V(D)J alignment, clonotype assembly and CDR3 extraction. To normalise gene usage, clonotype sharing and MAIT/NKT TCR abundance, the analysis used the top 1000, 10 000 and 20 000 clonotypes per sample. After downsampling to 27 000 UMIs, diversity was calculated as the inverse Simpson index using the vegan R package. Paired Mann-Whitney U tests on discordant twin pairs were used, with Benjamini-Hochberg multiple-testing correction. With the reads reprocessed by TCRdb, a single entry stands for each CDR3 protein sequence and no DNA is reported. For this entry, the V and J calls and clone size follow TCRdb and not the study's own pipeline. The sample's table lists a count of 400,000 to 500,000 distinct CDR3 sequences. The leading ten clones occupy 2% to 2.5% of the sample.

The germline V gene gives CDR1 as SGDLS and CDR2 as YYNGEE. The CDR3 numbers 14 residues from cysteine through phenylalanine. DNA was not recorded. From each donor, a roughly 2.7 ml peripheral blood sample was drawn into PAXgene tubes and stored at -80 degrees C. Total RNA was isolated from whole blood with the PAXgene blood miRNA kit on an automated QIAcube, without T cell sorting. Peripheral blood from monozygotic twin pairs concordant or discordant for inflammatory bowel disease was subjected to deep TCRalpha and TCRbeta repertoire profiling with unique molecular barcoding. For every twin pair, smoking habits were documented, and each individual was categorised as a current, former or never smoker. Summary of the overall study and its limitations: Compared with healthy twins, IBD patients shared fewer clonotypes with other individuals, and the difference was most pronounced in patients with signs of disease activity. The analysis was unable to tell apart different T cell subtypes. The results gave no support for a single strong signal or clonotype linked to IBD. Repertoire similarity did not differ between concordant and discordant twins, which could be due to limited statistical power. IBD patients had lower TCRbeta repertoire diversity, measured by the inverse Simpson index, than their healthy co-twins. Differing immunosuppressive treatments among patients may have added background noise and inter-individual variability to the repertoires.

The clonotype comes from a human donor with ulcerative colitis or Crohn's disease, or a healthy co-twin of an affected twin (not recorded which). The sample consisted of blood. In this chain, TRBV9 is recombined with TRBJ2-1; TCRdb outputs TRBD2, but without DNA this stays unchecked. The CDR3 reads CASSASGRGSEQFF.